This T cell receptor beta chain derives from a study of blood T cells in healthy people across ages. A few counts support this clonotype. Its target is unknown. Using a J-beta primer mix together with a sample-barcoded 5' primer, a second PCR was run for about 6 to 11 cycles. MiXCR, run by TCRdb on the 5' RACE reads, gives a single entry per CDR3 protein. The data show over 1,500,000 distinct CDR3 sequences, around 48% seen once. The study, taken as a whole, reports: Researchers said unsorted PBMCs prevented a conclusive naive versus antigen-experienced comparison.

The TCR was taken from a woman aged 40 to 49 in good health. Sequenced sample: blood.

CDR3 amino acids: CASGLLPGQGSGYTF. The CDR3 coding sequence is TGTGCCAGCGGGTTATTACCGGGACAGGGAAGTGGCTACACCTTC. The chain is built from TRBV28 and TRBJ1-2, with 9 nucleotides matching TRBD1. The CDR3 totals 15 residues. V lost 8 bases, J lost 7 bases, and 14 bases stayed unmatched. Germline CDR1 and CDR2: MDHEN and SYDVKM.